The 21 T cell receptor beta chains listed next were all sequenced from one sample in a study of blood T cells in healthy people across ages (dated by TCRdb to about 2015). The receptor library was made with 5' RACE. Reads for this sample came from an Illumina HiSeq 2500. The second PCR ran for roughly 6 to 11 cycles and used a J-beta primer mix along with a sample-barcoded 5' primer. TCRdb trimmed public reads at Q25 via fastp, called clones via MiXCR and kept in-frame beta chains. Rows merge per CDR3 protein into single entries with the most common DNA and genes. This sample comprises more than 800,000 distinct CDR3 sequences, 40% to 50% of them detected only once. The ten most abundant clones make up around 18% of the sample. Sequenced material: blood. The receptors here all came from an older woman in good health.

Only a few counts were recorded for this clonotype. CDR3 sequence reads: CASSPDRKETQYF. The CDR3 region has the DNA TGTGCCAGCAGTCCTGACAGAAAAGAGACCCAGTACTTC. The rearrangement joins TRBV12-3 or TRBV12-4 to TRBJ2-5; D may be TRBD1 (5 bases). The CDR3 runs 13 residues. With 5 bases removed from V and 3 bases from J, the gap between germline ends came to 10 bases.

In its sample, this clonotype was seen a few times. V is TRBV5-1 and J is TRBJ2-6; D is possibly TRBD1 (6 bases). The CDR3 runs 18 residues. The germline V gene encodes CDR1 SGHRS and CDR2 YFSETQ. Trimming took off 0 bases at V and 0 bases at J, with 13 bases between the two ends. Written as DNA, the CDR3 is TGCGCCAGCAGCTTGGAAACAGGGTGGCGCTCTGGGGCCAACGTCCTGACTTTC. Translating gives CASSLETGWRSGANVLTF. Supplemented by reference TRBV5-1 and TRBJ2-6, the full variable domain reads KAGVTQTPRYLIKTRGQQVTLSCSPISGHRSVSWYQQTPGQGLQFLFEYFSETQRNKGNFPGRFSGRQFSNSRSEMNVSTLELGDSALYLCASSLETGWRSGANVLTFGAGSRLTVL.

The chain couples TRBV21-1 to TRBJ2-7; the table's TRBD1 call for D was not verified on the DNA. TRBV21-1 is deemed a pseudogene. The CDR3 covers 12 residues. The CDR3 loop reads CASGQDTYEQYF. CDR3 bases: TGTGCCAGCGGACAGGATACCTACGAGCAGTACTTC.

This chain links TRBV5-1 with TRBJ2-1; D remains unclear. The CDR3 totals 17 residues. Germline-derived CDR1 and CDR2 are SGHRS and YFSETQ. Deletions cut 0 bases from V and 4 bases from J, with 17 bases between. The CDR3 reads CASSLVDGPSFYNEQFF. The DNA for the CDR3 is TGCGCCAGCAGCTTGGTTGATGGGCCTTCTTTTTACAATGAGCAGTTCTTC.

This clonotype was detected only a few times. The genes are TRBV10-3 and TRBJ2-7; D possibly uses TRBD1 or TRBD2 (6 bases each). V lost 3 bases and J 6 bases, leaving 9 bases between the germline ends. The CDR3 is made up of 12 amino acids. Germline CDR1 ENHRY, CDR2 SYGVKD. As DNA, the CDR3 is TGTGCCATCAGTGAAGAGGGGGGCGAGCAGTACTTC. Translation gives CAISEEGGEQYF.

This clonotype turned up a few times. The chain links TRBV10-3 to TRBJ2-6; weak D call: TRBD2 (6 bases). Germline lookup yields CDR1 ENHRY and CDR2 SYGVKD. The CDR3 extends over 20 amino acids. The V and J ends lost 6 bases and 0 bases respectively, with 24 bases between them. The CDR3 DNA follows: TGTGCCATCAGGAGGAGTAGTGCGGGACGGAACCTCTCTGGGGCCAACGTCCTGACTTTC. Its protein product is CAIRRSSAGRNLSGANVLTF.

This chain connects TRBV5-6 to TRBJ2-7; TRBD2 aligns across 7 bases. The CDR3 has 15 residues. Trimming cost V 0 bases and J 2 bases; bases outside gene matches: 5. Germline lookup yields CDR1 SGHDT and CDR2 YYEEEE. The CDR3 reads CASSLGLADPYEQYF. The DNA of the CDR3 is TGTGCCAGCAGCTTGGGGCTAGCGGACCCCTACGAGCAGTACTTC.

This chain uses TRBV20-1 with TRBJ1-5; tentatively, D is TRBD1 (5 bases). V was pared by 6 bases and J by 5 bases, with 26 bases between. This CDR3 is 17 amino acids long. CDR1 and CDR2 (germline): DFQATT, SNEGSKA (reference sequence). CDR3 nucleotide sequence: TGCAGTGCCAGGGTTCCGGGCCCCCTTTCCCAATATCAGCCCCAGCATTTT. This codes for CSARVPGPLSQYQPQHF.

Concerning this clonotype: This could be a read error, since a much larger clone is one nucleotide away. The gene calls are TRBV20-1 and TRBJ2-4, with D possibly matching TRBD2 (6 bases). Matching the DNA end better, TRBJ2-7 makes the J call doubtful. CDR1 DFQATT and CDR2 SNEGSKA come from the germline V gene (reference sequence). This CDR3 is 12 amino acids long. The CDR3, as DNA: TGCAGTGCGACCGGGAGTCTCTACGAGCAGTACTTC. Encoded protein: CSATGSLYEQYF.

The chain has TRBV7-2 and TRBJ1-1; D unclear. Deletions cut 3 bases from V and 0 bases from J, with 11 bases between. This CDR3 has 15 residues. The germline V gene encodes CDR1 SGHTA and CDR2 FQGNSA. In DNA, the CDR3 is TGTGCCAGCAGCTTTCGGGGAGGGCTGAACACTGAAGCTTTCTTT. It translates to CASSFRGGLNTEAFF.

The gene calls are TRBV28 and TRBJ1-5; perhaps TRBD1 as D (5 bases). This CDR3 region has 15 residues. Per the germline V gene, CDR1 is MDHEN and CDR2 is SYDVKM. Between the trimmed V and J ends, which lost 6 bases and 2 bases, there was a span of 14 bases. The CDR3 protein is CASSSRVKGNQPQHF. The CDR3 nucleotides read TGTGCCAGCAGCTCCAGGGTGAAGGGCAATCAGCCCCAGCATTTT.

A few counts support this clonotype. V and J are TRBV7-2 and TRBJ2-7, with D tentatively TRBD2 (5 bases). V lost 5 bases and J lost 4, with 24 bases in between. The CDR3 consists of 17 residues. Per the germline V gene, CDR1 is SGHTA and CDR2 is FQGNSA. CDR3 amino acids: CASSPQRSWLAGYEQYF. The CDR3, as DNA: TGTGCCAGCAGCCCCCAGAGGTCTTGGCTAGCCGGGTACGAGCAGTACTTC.

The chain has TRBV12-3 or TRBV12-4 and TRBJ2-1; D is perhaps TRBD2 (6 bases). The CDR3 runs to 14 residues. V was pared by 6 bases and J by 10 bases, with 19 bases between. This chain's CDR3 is CASRRDSRVKEQFF. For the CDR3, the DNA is TGTGCCAGCAGGAGGGACTCGAGGGTAAAGGAGCAGTTCTTC.

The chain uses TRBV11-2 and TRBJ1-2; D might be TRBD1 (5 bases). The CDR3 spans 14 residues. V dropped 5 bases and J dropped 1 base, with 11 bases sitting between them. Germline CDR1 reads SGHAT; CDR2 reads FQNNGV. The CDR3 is CASSALRGNYGYTF. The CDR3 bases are TGTGCCAGCAGCGCACTAAGGGGTAACTATGGCTACACCTTC.

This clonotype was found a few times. CDR3: CSAPWGPYGYTF. CDR3 bases: TGCAGCGCTCCCTGGGGACCGTATGGCTACACCTTC. The chain combines TRBV29-1 with TRBJ1-2; weak D call: TRBD1 (5 bases). Per germline, CDR1 SQVTM and CDR2 ANQGSEA. With 7 bases removed from V and 5 bases from J, the gap between germline ends came to 14 bases. This CDR3 comprises 12 residues.

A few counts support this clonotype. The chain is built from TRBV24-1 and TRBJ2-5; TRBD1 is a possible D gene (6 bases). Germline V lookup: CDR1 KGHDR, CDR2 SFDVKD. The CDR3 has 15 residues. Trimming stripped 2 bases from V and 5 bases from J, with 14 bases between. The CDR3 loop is CATSDSTGRRETQYF. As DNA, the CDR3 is TGTGCCACCAGTGATTCAACAGGGCGGAGGGAGACCCAGTACTTC.

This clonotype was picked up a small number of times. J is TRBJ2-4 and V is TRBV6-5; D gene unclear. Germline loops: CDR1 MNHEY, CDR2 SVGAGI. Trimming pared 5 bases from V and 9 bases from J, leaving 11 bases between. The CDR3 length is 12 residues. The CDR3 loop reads CASSLTSGIQYF. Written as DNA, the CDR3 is TGTGCCAGCAGTCTGACCTCTGGCATTCAGTACTTC.

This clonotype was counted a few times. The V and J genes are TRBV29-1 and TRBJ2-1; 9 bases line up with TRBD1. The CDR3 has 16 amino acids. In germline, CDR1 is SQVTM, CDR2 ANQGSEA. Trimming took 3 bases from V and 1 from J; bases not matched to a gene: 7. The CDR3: CSVDLVGTGSYNEQFF. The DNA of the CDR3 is TGCAGCGTTGACCTTGTAGGGACAGGGTCCTACAATGAGCAGTTCTTC.

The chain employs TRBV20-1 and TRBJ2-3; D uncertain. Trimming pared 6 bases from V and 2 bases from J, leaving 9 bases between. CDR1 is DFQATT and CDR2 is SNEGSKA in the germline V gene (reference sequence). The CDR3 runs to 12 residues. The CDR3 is CSATIPTDTQYF. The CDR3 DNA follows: TGCAGTGCCACAATCCCCACAGATACGCAGTATTTT.

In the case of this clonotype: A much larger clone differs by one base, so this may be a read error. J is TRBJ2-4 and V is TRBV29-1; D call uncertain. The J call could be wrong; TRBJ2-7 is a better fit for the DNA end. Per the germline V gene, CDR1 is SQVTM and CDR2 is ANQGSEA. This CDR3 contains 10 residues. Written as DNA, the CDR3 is TGCAGCGCTATGGCTTACGAGCAGTACTTC. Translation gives CSAMAYEQYF.

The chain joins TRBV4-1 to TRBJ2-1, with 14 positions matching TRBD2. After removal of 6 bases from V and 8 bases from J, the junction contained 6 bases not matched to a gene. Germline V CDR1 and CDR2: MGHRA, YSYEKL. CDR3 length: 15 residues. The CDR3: CASSQTSGRAYEQFF. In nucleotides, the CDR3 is TGCGCCAGCAGTCAGACTAGCGGGAGGGCCTATGAGCAGTTCTTC.